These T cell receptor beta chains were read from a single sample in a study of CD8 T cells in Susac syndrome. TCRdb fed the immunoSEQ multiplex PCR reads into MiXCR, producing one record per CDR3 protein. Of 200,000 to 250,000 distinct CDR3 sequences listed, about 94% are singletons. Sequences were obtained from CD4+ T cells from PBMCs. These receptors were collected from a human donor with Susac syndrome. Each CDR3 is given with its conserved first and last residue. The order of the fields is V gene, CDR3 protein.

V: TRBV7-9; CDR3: CASSPMGQGYGYTF
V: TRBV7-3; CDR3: CASSLPGLAGGTKFF
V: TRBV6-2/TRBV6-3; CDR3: CASSSSGDPNEQFF
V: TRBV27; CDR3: CASSSNSWTGGRNEQYF
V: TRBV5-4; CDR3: CASSLGTGGGYTF
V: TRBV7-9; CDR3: CASSLGASGYNEQFF
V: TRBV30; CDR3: CAWSRVPIYGYTF
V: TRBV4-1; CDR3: CASSPRAGPTRDTQYF
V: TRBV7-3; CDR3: CASSTLAAEQYF
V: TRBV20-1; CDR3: CSARPNGGSTPGELFF
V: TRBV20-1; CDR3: CSARARTGVNTEAFF
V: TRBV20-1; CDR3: CSATRGGYNEQFF
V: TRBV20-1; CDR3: CSADRVSGANVLTF
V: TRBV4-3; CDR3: CASSQAGREKLFF
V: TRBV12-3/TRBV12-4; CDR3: CASQGSSSPLHF
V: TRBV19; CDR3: CASSIDGGGQEQFF
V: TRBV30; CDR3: CAWSDPTGGWEETQYF
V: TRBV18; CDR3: CASSPLLDTQYF
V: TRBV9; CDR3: CASSVVEGAQAFF